Presented here are 19 T cell receptor beta chains from one specimen sequenced in a study of blood T cell repertoires in COVID-19. Produced via immunoSEQ multiplex PCR; TCRdb's table is partial and in-frame only. This table has 150,000 or so clones, roughly 80% appearing once. Sequencing was done on a sample of peripheral blood. The receptors originated from a woman in her sixties or seventies with COVID-19, enrolled during active disease.

Written as DNA, the CDR3 is TGTGCCATCATGGCGTCGGTCGGGGTGGGCGAGCAGTACTTC. This gives the protein CAIMASVGVGEQYF. This chain links TRBV10-3 with TRBJ2-7; D possibly corresponds to TRBD2 (5 bases). The germline V gene encodes CDR1 ENHRY and CDR2 SYGVKD. The germline V and J ends were trimmed by 7 bases and 6 bases, with 19 bases remaining between them. There are 14 residues in the CDR3.

V is TRBV5-8 and J is TRBJ1-2, with a possible D match to TRBD1 (6 bases). Trimming stripped 0 bases from V and 5 bases from J, with 14 bases between. Germline CDR1 SGHTS, CDR2 YDEGEE. This CDR3 has 15 residues. The CDR3 is CASSLAQGMVYGYTF. The CDR3, as DNA: TGTGCCAGCAGCTTGGCCCAGGGGATGGTTTATGGCTACACCTTC.

The chain couples TRBV5-1 to TRBJ2-7; 9 bases are shared with TRBD2. The germline V gene encodes CDR1 SGHRS and CDR2 YFSETQ. J was trimmed by 2 bases and V by 0 bases; bases with no gene match: 6. This CDR3 spans 16 amino acids. CDR3 protein: CASSLVPTSGTYEQYF. Here the CDR3 DNA reads TGCGCCAGCAGCTTGGTTCCGACTAGCGGTACCTACGAGCAGTACTTC.

CDR3 DNA sequence: TGTGCCAGCAGCTTTCCCACCTGGGGCCGTCCATCGAACACCGGGGAGCTGTTTTTT. This translates into CASSFPTWGRPSNTGELFF. V usage is TRBV5-6 and J usage is TRBJ2-2; D is possibly TRBD1 (5 bases). This CDR3 spans 19 amino acids. With 2 bases removed from V and 0 bases from J, the gap between germline ends came to 20 bases. Germline V gene lookup returns CDR1 SGHDT and CDR2 YYEEEE.

The rearrangement uses TRBV9 and TRBJ2-1, with a possible D match to TRBD1 (5 bases). CDR1 SGDLS and CDR2 YYNGEE come from the germline V gene. The length of the CDR3 is 15 residues. V lost 2 bases and J lost 7, with 16 bases in between. The CDR3 spells CASSVSAGLQNEQFF. The CDR3 DNA is TGTGCCAGCAGCGTCTCGGCAGGGCTTCAAAATGAGCAGTTCTTC.

The chain carries TRBV6-5 and TRBJ2-5; TRBD2 matches 8 bases. After removal of 8 bases from V and 5 bases from J, the junction contained 4 bases not matched to a gene. The CDR3 covers 12 residues. The V gene's germline CDR1 is MNHEY and CDR2 SVGAGI. The CDR3 DNA reads as TGTGCCAGCGCCGGCGGGGGGGAGACCCAGTACTTC. Translated, it gives CASAGGGETQYF.

The chain recombines TRBV4-1 with TRBJ1-1; a weak D match, TRBD1 (6 bases). Germline lookup yields CDR1 MGHRA and CDR2 YSYEKL. Trimming pared 1 base from V and 0 bases from J, leaving 15 bases between. CDR3 length: 17 residues. CDR3 sequence: CASSQAGGGGMNTEAFF. The CDR3 bases are TGCGCCAGCAGCCAAGCAGGCGGGGGCGGCATGAACACTGAAGCTTTCTTT.

CDR3 sequence (DNA): TGTGCTAGTGGCCGGGGCTACAATGAGCAGTTCTTC. This gives the protein CASGRGYNEQFF. The V and J genes are TRBV12-5 and TRBJ2-1, with D tentatively TRBD2 (5 bases). This CDR3 is built from 12 residues. Germline V lookup: CDR1 LGHNT, CDR2 FRNRAP. V dropped 6 bases and J dropped 3 bases, with 6 bases sitting between them.

This clone was detected only a few times. The rearrangement uses TRBV25-1 and TRBJ1-2, with a weak D call TRBD1 (5 bases). CDR1 and CDR2 (germline): MGHDK, SYGVNS. The CDR3 is made up of 13 amino acids. V lost 2 bases to trimming and J lost 2 bases, with 6 bases between them. In nucleotides, the CDR3 is TGTGCCAGCAGTGAACAGGGCAACTATGGCTACACCTTC. Residues: CASSEQGNYGYTF.

J is TRBJ2-7 and V is TRBV14, with 7 bases fitting TRBD2. Germline CDR1 is SGHDN and CDR2 is FVKESK. Trimming removed 0 bases from V and 4 bases from J; junction bases left unmatched: 9. The CDR3 spans 16 residues. The CDR3 spells CASSQDWGEGSYEQYF. The CDR3 nucleotides are TGTGCCAGCAGCCAAGATTGGGGGGAGGGATCGTACGAGCAGTACTTC.

V usage is TRBV30 and J usage is TRBJ1-1; weak D call: TRBD1 (6 bases). CDR3 length equals 12 residues. V was pared by 1 base and J by 12 bases, with 15 bases between. Germline V gives CDR1 GTSNPN, CDR2 SVGIG (reference sequence). The CDR3 sequence: CAWSDRGARTFF. CDR3 nucleotide sequence: TGTGCCTGGAGTGACCGGGGGGCGAGGACTTTCTTT.

J is TRBJ2-2 and V is TRBV27; D may be TRBD2 (7 bases). Between the trimmed V and J ends, which lost 0 bases and 3 bases, there was a span of 14 bases. Germline CDR1 is MNHEY and CDR2 is SMNVEV (reference sequence). The CDR3 is made up of 17 amino acids. The CDR3 DNA sequence: TGTGCCAGCAGTTTATCGGTTTCGGGGGGCTACACCGGGGAGCTGTTTTTT. Its protein is CASSLSVSGGYTGELFF.

CDR3 DNA: TGTGCCATCAGTGAGAAGACAGGGCTAATGAACACTGAAGCTTTCTTT. As protein: CAISEKTGLMNTEAFF. The chain recombines TRBV10-3 with TRBJ1-1; 7 bases map to TRBD1. CDR3 size: 16 residues. With 2 bases clipped from V and 0 bases from J, the junction kept 6 bases outside the gene matches. Looked up from germline, CDR1 is ENHRY and CDR2 is SYGVKD.

The V call is TRBV4-2, the J call TRBJ1-1, with D maybe TRBD1 (6 bases). The length of the CDR3 is 15 residues. Germline CDR1 LGHNA, CDR2 YNFKEQ. The germline V and J ends were trimmed by 4 bases and 2 bases, with 14 bases remaining between them. CDR3 protein: CASSPLRGGNTEAFF. In nucleotides, the CDR3 is TGTGCCAGCAGCCCCCTGCGAGGGGGAAACACTGAAGCTTTCTTT.

The chain combines TRBV4-3 with TRBJ1-3, with D perhaps matching TRBD1 (6 bases). Looked up from germline, CDR1 is LGHNA and CDR2 is YSLEER. V was clipped by 3 bases and J by 4 bases, with 19 bases between them. The CDR3 has 17 amino acids. CDR3 sequence: CASSQGAITQGGNTIYF. CDR3 in DNA: TGCGCCAGCAGCCAGGGGGCAATAACCCAGGGGGGAAACACCATATATTTT.

The rearrangement links TRBV29-1 to TRBJ2-2, with D hard to call. Trimming cost V 7 bases and J 7 bases, with 16 bases left between them. Per germline, CDR1 SQVTM and CDR2 ANQGSEA. CDR3 length: 13 amino acids. The CDR3 spells CSAFTLLGGELFF. Here the CDR3 DNA reads TGCAGCGCCTTCACCCTACTTGGCGGGGAGCTGTTTTTT.

The gene calls are TRBV5-1 and TRBJ2-1, with 7 bases that match TRBD1. V lost 7 bases, J lost 8 bases, and 9 bases stayed unmatched. This CDR3 region has 13 residues. Looked up from germline, CDR1 is SGHRS and CDR2 is YFSETQ. The CDR3 protein is CASELGGADEQFF. DNA for the CDR3: TGCGCCAGCGAGTTAGGGGGCGCGGATGAGCAGTTCTTC.

J is TRBJ2-4 and V is TRBV24-1; 10 bases agree with TRBD1. V lost 4 bases and J lost 8; bases outside the gene matches: 4. CDR1 KGHDR and CDR2 SFDVKD come from the germline V gene. The CDR3 has 14 residues. The CDR3 region is CATSDPGQGDIQYF. DNA of the CDR3: TGTGCCACCAGTGACCCTGGACAGGGGGACATTCAGTACTTC.

V and J are TRBV4-2 and TRBJ2-1; the match to TRBD2 covers 8 bases. Germline CDR1 is LGHNA and CDR2 is YNFKEQ. The CDR3 is made up of 15 amino acids. J gave up 8 bases and V 0 bases, and 6 bases lay outside the gene matches. The CDR3 region has the DNA TGTGCCAGCAGCCAAGAGCCCGGGGGGGGCTATGAGCAGTTCTTC. It yields the protein CASSQEPGGGYEQFF.